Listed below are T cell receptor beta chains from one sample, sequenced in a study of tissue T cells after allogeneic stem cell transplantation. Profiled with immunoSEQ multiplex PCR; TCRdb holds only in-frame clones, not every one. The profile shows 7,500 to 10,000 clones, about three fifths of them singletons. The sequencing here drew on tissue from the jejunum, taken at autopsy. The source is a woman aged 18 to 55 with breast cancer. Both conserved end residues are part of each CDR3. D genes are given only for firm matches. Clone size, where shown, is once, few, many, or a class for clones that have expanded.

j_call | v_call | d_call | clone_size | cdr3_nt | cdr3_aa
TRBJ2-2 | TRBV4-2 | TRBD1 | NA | TGTGCCAGCAGTCTCCGGGACAGGGACACCGGGGAGCTGTTTTTT | CASSLRDRDTGELFF
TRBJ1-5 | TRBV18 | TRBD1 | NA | TGTGCCAGCTCACCACAACAGGGGGGAGGTCAGCCCCAGCATTTT | CASSPQQGGGQPQHF
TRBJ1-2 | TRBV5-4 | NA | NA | TGTGCCAGCAGCTTGGAACCCGGGTCCATCTATGGCTACACCTTC | CASSLEPGSIYGYTF
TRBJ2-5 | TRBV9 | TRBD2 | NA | TGTGCCAGCAGCGTCGGGAGCGGGGGGAACCAAGAGACCCAGTACTTC | CASSVGSGGNQETQYF
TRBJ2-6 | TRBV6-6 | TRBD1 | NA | TGTGCCAGCTGGACAGGGAACGTCCTGACTTTC | CASWTGNVLTF
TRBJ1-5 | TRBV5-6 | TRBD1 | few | TGTGCCAGCAGCTTGCGACTAGGTCCGGGACAGGGGGCTCTTCAGCCCCAGCATTTT | CASSLRLGPGQGALQPQHF
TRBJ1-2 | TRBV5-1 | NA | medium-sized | TGCGCCAGTGCCAGAATCGACAGCAACTATGGCTACACCTTC | CASARIDSNYGYTF
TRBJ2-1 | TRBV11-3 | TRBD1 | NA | TGTGCCAGCAGCCAAACCGGGACAGGGGACAATGAGCAGTTCTTC | CASSQTGTGDNEQFF
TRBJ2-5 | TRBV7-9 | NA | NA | TGTGCCAGCAGCCCTGGGCGGGGGCTAGCTAGCGGTGTGGAGACCCAGTACTTC | CASSPGRGLASGVETQYF
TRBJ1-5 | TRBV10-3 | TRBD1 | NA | TGTGCCATCAGCACGGGACAGGGGTTGGGGCAGCCCCAGCATTTT | CAISTGQGLGQPQHF
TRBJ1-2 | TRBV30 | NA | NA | TGTGCCTGGAGTTATAAAGGTTGGGACAATGGCTACACCTTC | CAWSYKGWDNGYTF
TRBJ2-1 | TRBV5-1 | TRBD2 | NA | TGCGCCAGCAGCTTGGAAGGGAGGGGTGAGCAGTTCTTC | CASSLEGRGEQFF
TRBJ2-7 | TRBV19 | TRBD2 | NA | TGTGCCAGTAGTACCAGCGGGAGGTACGAGCAGTACTTC | CASSTSGRYEQYF
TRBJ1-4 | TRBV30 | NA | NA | TGTGCCTGGAGTCATCAGGAGACTTCAACTAATGAAAAACTGTTTTTT | CAWSHQETSTNEKLFF
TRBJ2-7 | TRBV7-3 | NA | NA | TGTGCCAGCAGCCCCTCGCCCCGGACAGAAGCCTACGAGCAGTACTTC | CASSPSPRTEAYEQYF
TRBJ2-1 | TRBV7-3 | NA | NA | TGTGCCAGCAGCTCCCTCCCCCCCCTAGGGACCCACAATGAGCAGTTCTTC | CASSSLPPLGTHNEQFF
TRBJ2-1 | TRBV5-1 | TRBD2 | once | TGCGCCAGCAGCCAGGGGAGCGGGGGATCCTACAATGAGCAGTTCTTC | CASSQGSGGSYNEQFF
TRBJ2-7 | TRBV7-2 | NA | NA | TGTGCCAGCAGCTTGAGGGGAGAGGGATCTTACGAGCAGTACTTC | CASSLRGEGSYEQYF
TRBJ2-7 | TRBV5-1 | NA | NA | TGCGCCAGCAGCTTGGTAACGGACTCCTACGAGCAGTACTTC | CASSLVTDSYEQYF
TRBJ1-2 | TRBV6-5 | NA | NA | TGTGCCAGCACGCGAACGGGCCCTAACTATGGCTACACCTTC | CASTRTGPNYGYTF
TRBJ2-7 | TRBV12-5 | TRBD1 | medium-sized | TGTGCTAGTGGTTTGGACAGGGGTTACGAGCAGTACTTC | CASGLDRGYEQYF
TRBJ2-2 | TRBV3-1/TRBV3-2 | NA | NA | TGTGCCAGCAGCCCATTTAGAACCGGGGAGCTGTTTTTT | CASSPFRTGELFF
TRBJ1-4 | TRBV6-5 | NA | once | TGTGCCAGCAGTTACTCCCTGGCAACTAATGAAAAACTGTTTTTT | CASSYSLATNEKLFF
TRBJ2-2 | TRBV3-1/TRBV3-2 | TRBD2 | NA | TGTGCCAGCCACCGGGAGCGGGAGCCGACCGGGGAGCTGTTTTTT | CASHREREPTGELFF
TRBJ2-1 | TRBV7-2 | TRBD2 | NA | TGTGCCAGCAGCTTCGGGACCGGGACTAGCGGGATCGGGGAGCAGTTCTTC | CASSFGTGTSGIGEQFF
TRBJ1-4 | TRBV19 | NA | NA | TGTGCCAGTAGTATAGGAGGGCACGAAAAACTGTTTTTT | CASSIGGHEKLFF
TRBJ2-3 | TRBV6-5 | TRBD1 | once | TGTGCCAGCATGACAGGGGAGACAGATACGCAGTATTTT | CASMTGETDTQYF
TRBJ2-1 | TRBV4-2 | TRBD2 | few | TGTGCCAGCAGCCAAGATTGGGGACTAGGCAGTAATGAGCAGTTCTTC | CASSQDWGLGSNEQFF
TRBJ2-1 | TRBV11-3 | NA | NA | TGTGCCAGCAGCTTAGACAGGGACTCCTACAATGAGCAGTTCTTC | CASSLDRDSYNEQFF
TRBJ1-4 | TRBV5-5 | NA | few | TGTGCCAGCAGCGGGGTGGGTCGTTTTAATGAAAAACTGTTTTTT | CASSGVGRFNEKLFF
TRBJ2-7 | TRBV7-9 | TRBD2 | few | TGTGCCAGCAGCCCCGCCGGCGGGAGGGCCAGCGAGCAGTACTTC | CASSPAGGRASEQYF
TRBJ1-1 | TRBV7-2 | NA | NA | TGTGCCAGCAGCTTAGCGCGGGGGAGGGGCACTGAAGCTTTCTTT | CASSLARGRGTEAFF
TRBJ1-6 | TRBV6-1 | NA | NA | TGTGCCAGCAGTTCGGTAGCGAATTCACCCCTCCACTTT | CASSSVANSPLHF
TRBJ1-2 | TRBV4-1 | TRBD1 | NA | TGCGCCAGCAGCCACCAGGACAGGGCGGACTATGGCTACACCTTC | CASSHQDRADYGYTF
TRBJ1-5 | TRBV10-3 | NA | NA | TGTGCCATCAGTGTAGGGCAGGGGTTCAATCAGCCCCAGCATTTT | CAISVGQGFNQPQHF
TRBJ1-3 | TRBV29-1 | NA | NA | TGCAGCGTTGGGGGGGGTTCTGGAAACACCATATATTTT | CSVGGGSGNTIYF
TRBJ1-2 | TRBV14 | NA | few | TGTGCCAGCAGCCAGGGCAGCTTCTATGGCTACACCTTC | CASSQGSFYGYTF
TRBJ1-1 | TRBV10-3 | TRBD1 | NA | TGTGCCATCAGTGATCGACAGGGTGGCACTGAAGCTTTCTTT | CAISDRQGGTEAFF